The 32 T cell receptor beta chains below come from one sample, sequenced in a study of CDR3 diversity in severe acne. TCRdb processed the PCR reads anew with MiXCR; each CDR3 protein has one entry. This sample has about 97,000 distinct CDR3 sequences, with about half found just once. The material sequenced was blood. All receptors come from a male donor with acne.

Many counts were recorded for this clonotype. The rearrangement uses TRBV5-1 and TRBJ2-2; 9 bases fit TRBD1. The CDR3 is made up of 16 amino acids. Germline V gives CDR1 SGHRS, CDR2 YFSETQ. V shed 3 bases, J shed 1 base, and the junction held 4 bases outside the gene matches. The CDR3 nucleotides are TGCGCCAGCAGCTCGGACAGGGGTTTGAACACCGGGGAGCTGTTTTTT. This sequence encodes CASSSDRGLNTGELFF.

Relative to its sample, this clonotype is medium-sized (0.01 to 0.1%). This chain connects TRBV4-1 to TRBJ2-5; D remains ambiguous. This CDR3 has 16 amino acids. Germline CDR1 reads MGHRA; CDR2 reads YSYEKL. V lost 0 bases and J lost 1, with 12 bases in between. The DNA of the CDR3 is TGCGCCAGCAGCCAAGATCGATTGGGCAGCCAAGAGACCCAGTACTTC. Its translation: CASSQDRLGSQETQYF.

On this clonotype: Possible read error: a much larger clone is one base away. This chain connects TRBV10-2 to TRBJ2-5, with 8 bases fitting TRBD2. This CDR3 contains 19 residues. Per the germline V gene, CDR1 is WSHSY and CDR2 is SAAADI. The CDR3 region is CASRGSSGRAYGVKEAQYF. CDR3 in DNA: TGCGCCAGCAGGGGATCTTCCGGGAGGGCCTATGGTGTAAAAGAGGCCCAGTACTTC.

V usage is TRBV5-6 and J usage is TRBJ2-7, with 10 positions matching TRBD2. CDR3 length equals 15 residues. Germline CDR1 reads SGHDT; CDR2 reads YYEEEE. With V trimmed by 3 bases and J by 7 bases, 10 bases remained unmatched. CDR3 in amino acids: CASSYTGTSALEQYF. The CDR3 DNA is TGTGCCAGCAGCTATACCGGGACTAGCGCCTTGGAGCAGTACTTC.

CDR3 nucleotides: TGTGCCATCAGTGAGTCTAGCGCTGGGGAGACCCAGTACTTC. Its protein is CAISESSAGETQYF. The genes are TRBV10-3 and TRBJ2-5; D possibly corresponds to TRBD2 (5 bases). V shed 0 bases and J shed 5 bases, with 10 bases lying between them. In germline, CDR1 is ENHRY, CDR2 SYGVKD. The CDR3 contains 14 residues.

With respect to this clonotype: A single base separates this from a much larger clone, so it may be a read error. This chain joins TRBV6-5 and TRBJ2-7, with D hard to call. Deletions cut 5 bases from V and 1 base from J, with 12 bases between. The CDR3 totals 14 residues. In germline, CDR1 is MNHEY, CDR2 SVGAGI. Here the CDR3 reads CASSLRYDSYEQYV. As DNA, the CDR3 is TGTGCCAGCAGTCTCCGTTACGATTCCTACGAGCAGTACGTC.

The gene calls are TRBV7-9 and TRBJ2-7; 10 bases map to TRBD2. Trimming cost V 2 bases and J 7 bases; bases outside gene matches: 11. The CDR3 has 16 residues. The germline V gene has CDR1 SEHNR and CDR2 FQNEAQ (reference sequence). CDR3 in DNA: TGTGCCAGCAGCTTATCGTTGGCTAGCGGGAGTGGGGAGCAGTACTTC. It yields the protein CASSLSLASGSGEQYF.

The chain recombines TRBV5-4 with TRBJ1-2; no firm D call. The CDR3 has 13 amino acids. V was trimmed by 4 bases and J by 8 bases, leaving 15 bases between them. Germline V gives CDR1 SGHNT, CDR2 YYREEE (reference sequence). The CDR3 nucleotides are TGTGCCAGCAGCGGAGTGGGCTCGGGGGGCTACACCTTC. Protein sequence: CASSGVGSGGYTF.

The V call is TRBV7-2, the J call TRBJ2-3, with D possibly TRBD2 on 5 matching bases. The V end was cut by 3 bases, the J end by 4 bases, with 17 bases between. CDR3 length: 16 residues. CDR1 is SGHTA, CDR2 FQGNSA, per germline. As DNA, the CDR3 is TGTGCCAGCAGCTTCCGAAGCCCGCGGGCAGCAGATACGCAGTATTTT. Translated, it gives CASSFRSPRAADTQYF.

V and J are TRBV2 and TRBJ1-1; 8 positions agree with TRBD1. The CDR3 is made up of 13 amino acids. J was trimmed by 0 bases and V by 9 bases; bases with no gene match: 3. Germline CDR1 is SNHLY and CDR2 is FYNNEI. This CDR3 is CARTGDLNTEAFF. The CDR3 coding sequence is TGTGCCAGGACAGGGGACTTGAACACTGAAGCTTTCTTT.

There are many counts of this clonotype. The chain joins TRBV15 to TRBJ2-7; 12 positions agree with TRBD1. Germline V gene data show CDR1 as LNHNV and CDR2 as YYDKDF (reference sequence). After removal of 3 bases from V and 6 bases from J, the junction contained 9 bases not matched to a gene. The CDR3 runs to 16 residues. Here the CDR3 reads CATSREDGTGGPEQYF. CDR3 sequence (DNA): TGTGCCACCAGCAGGGAGGACGGGACAGGGGGCCCCGAGCAGTACTTC.

This clonotype was seen only a few times. The rearrangement links TRBV28 to TRBJ2-7; TRBD1 or TRBD2 may be the D gene (5 bases each). The germline gives CDR1 MDHEN, CDR2 SYDVKM. Trimming removed 6 bases from V and 0 bases from J, with 12 bases in between. This CDR3 comprises 14 residues. In DNA, the CDR3 is TGTGCCAGCAGCCTATCGAGGGGCTCCTACGAGCAGTACGTC. Encoded protein: CASSLSRGSYEQYV.

Of note for this clonotype: Without the conserved terminal phenylalanine or tryptophan, this CDR3 likely stems from a read error. The chain carries TRBV25-1 and TRBJ2-7, with 7 positions matching TRBD2. The CDR3 loop spans 14 amino acids. Looked up from germline, CDR1 is MGHDK and CDR2 is SYGVNS. With 11 bases clipped from V and 4 bases from J, the junction kept 14 bases outside the gene matches. CDR3 loop: CAWRAGLEGYEQYL. The CDR3 region has the DNA TGTGCCTGGAGGGCAGGACTAGAAGGATACGAGCAGTACCTC.

J is TRBJ1-6 and V is TRBV9; possible D gene TRBD1, 6 bases. The CDR3 consists of 13 residues. Looked up from germline, CDR1 is SGDLS and CDR2 is YYNGEE. V lost 5 bases and J 10 bases, leaving 13 bases between the germline ends. CDR3 residues: CASSYGGQSPLHF. In DNA form, the CDR3 reads TGTGCCAGCAGTTACGGGGGACAATCACCCCTCCACTTT.

This chain uses TRBV19 with TRBJ2-1, with TRBD2 matching over 14 bases. The CDR3 sequence is 21 residues long. Trimming at V came to 6 bases and at J to 8 bases, leaving 24 bases not matched to a gene. Germline V lookup: CDR1 LNHDA, CDR2 SQIVND (reference sequence). The CDR3 DNA reads TGTGCCAGTAGCCCCACCACCGGGACTAGCGGGAGTGGGGGATCTAGGTATGAGCAGTTCTTC. Its protein product is CASSPTTGTSGSGGSRYEQFF.

The chain has TRBV20-1 and TRBJ2-7; D gene unclear. The CDR3 is made up of 13 amino acids. Per the germline V gene, CDR1 is DFQATT and CDR2 is SNEGSKA (reference sequence). V lost 1 base and J 0 bases, leaving 7 bases between the germline ends. This CDR3 reads CSARGGSSYEQYF. DNA of the CDR3: TGCAGTGCTAGAGGGGGAAGCTCCTACGAGCAGTACTTC.

This clonotype was recorded only once. CDR3: CASSSPVQPDQTGELFF. The CDR3 DNA reads as TGTGCCAGTAGTTCCCCCGTACAGCCCGACCAGACCGGGGAGCTGTTTTTT. The chain combines TRBV19 with TRBJ2-2, with unresolved D. Germline loops: CDR1 LNHDA, CDR2 SQIVND (reference sequence). The CDR3 has 17 amino acids. V lost 5 bases and J 5 bases, leaving 21 bases between the germline ends.

This clonotype was detected a few times. This chain joins TRBV6-4 and TRBJ2-1, with 8 bases fitting TRBD2. Germline V gene sequence: CDR1 MRHNA, CDR2 SNTAGT. V was pared by 5 bases and J by 3 bases, with 3 bases of the junction left unmatched. This CDR3 has 14 residues. The CDR3 loop is CASSPRGDYNEQFF. CDR3 nucleotide sequence: TGTGCCAGCAGTCCGCGGGGGGACTACAATGAGCAGTTCTTC.

This clonotype was seen more than once but under ten times. The genes are TRBV10-3 and TRBJ1-2, with 10 bases that match TRBD1. CDR3 length equals 16 residues. Germline V lookup: CDR1 ENHRY, CDR2 SYGVKD. Trimming took 6 bases from V and 8 from J; bases not matched to a gene: 15. The CDR3 sequence: CAISPGQGLTQAGYTF. CDR3 DNA sequence: TGTGCCATCAGCCCGGGACAGGGGTTAACCCAAGCGGGCTACACCTTC.

On this clonotype itself: Because the CDR3's place on the DNA is in doubt, the DNA is left out and the CDR3 is given as listed by TCRdb. V gene TRBV7-9 combines with J gene TRBJ1-3. The CDR3 is 22 amino acids long, termini counted. CDR1 SEHNR and CDR2 FQNEAQ come from the germline V gene (reference sequence). CDR3 sequence reads: CASSLVGGPQHFGDGTRLSIYF.

The CDR3 DNA reads TGTGCCAGCAGCGTGGAGAACAATGAGCAGTTCTTC. Its protein is CASSVENNEQFF. This rearrangement joins TRBV7-2 to TRBJ2-1, with D unclear. Germline CDR1 is SGHTA and CDR2 is FQGNSA. The CDR3 is 12 amino acids. The germline V and J ends were trimmed by 5 bases and 5 bases, with 7 bases remaining between them.

Worth noting for this clonotype: An end of the junction does not agree with germline; a read error may underlie this. The chain uses TRBV7-7 and TRBJ2-3; 8 nucleotides align to TRBD1. This CDR3 is 15 amino acids long. The germline V gene encodes CDR1 SSHAT and CDR2 FNYEAQ (reference sequence). The CDR3 reads CASSERDRSTDTQYF. The CDR3 DNA reads as TGTGCTAGCAGCGAACGGGACAGGAGCACAGATACGCAGTATTTT.

This clonotype was seen only a few times. The V call is TRBV4-1, the J call TRBJ2-3; the match to TRBD2 covers 9 bases. Per the germline V gene, CDR1 is MGHRA and CDR2 is YSYEKL. The CDR3 totals 16 residues. The junction had 6 bases not matched to a gene; V was cut back by 0 bases and J by 5 bases. The CDR3 here is CASSQDGGRAVDTQYF. DNA of the CDR3: TGCGCCAGCAGCCAAGATGGCGGGAGGGCCGTAGATACGCAGTATTTT.

In its sample, this clonotype is large. The chain recombines TRBV20-1 with TRBJ2-7, with 7 bases matching TRBD2. The CDR3 length is 14 residues. V shed 3 bases, J shed 0 bases, and the junction held 5 bases outside the gene matches. Germline V gives CDR1 DFQATT, CDR2 SNEGSKA (reference sequence). The CDR3 protein is CSASRGSFSYEQYF. CDR3 DNA sequence: TGCAGTGCTAGTCGCGGGAGTTTCTCCTACGAGCAGTACTTC.

This clonotype appeared many times. This rearrangement joins TRBV9 to TRBJ1-1; 7 bases fit TRBD1. The V gene's germline CDR1 is SGDLS and CDR2 YYNGEE. The ends lost 4 bases at V and 5 bases at J; junction bases unmatched: 14. This CDR3 comprises 16 residues. The CDR3 DNA is TGTGCCAGCAGCTTAGGATATGGGACAGAGCCGACTGAAGCTTTCTTT. Translating it yields CASSLGYGTEPTEAFF.

This clonotype occurred many times. This chain links TRBV20-1 with TRBJ2-3; D call uncertain. Trimming cost V 7 bases and J 2 bases, with 13 bases left between them. CDR3 size: 13 residues. Germline V CDR1 and CDR2: DFQATT, SNEGSKA (reference sequence). CDR3 protein: CSGSSPLTDTQYF. The CDR3 bases are TGCAGTGGAAGTTCCCCTCTCACAGATACGCAGTATTTT.

Relative to its sample, this clonotype is medium-sized. V is TRBV6-1 and J is TRBJ2-7; TRBD2 matches 7 bases. The CDR3 contains 13 residues. Trimming removed 7 bases from V and 3 bases from J; junction bases left unmatched: 6. Germline V gene lookup returns CDR1 MNHNS and CDR2 SASEGT. CDR3 loop: CASIGTIIYEQYF. DNA for the CDR3: TGTGCCAGCATCGGGACTATCATCTACGAGCAGTACTTC.

J is TRBJ2-3 and V is TRBV7-9; TRBD2 matches 7 bases. The CDR3 loop spans 12 amino acids. With V trimmed by 5 bases and J by 6 bases, 2 bases remained unmatched. Per germline, CDR1 SEHNR and CDR2 FQNEAQ (reference sequence). The CDR3 DNA reads TGTGCCAGCAGCCCGGGAGGCGATACGCAGTATTTT. Protein product: CASSPGGDTQYF.

This clonotype was counted many times. The chain is built from TRBV19 and TRBJ1-2; no definite D call. Germline-derived CDR1 and CDR2 are LNHDA and SQIVND (reference sequence). Trimming shortened V by 1 base and J by 6 bases, and 9 bases separated the two germline ends. The CDR3 spans 13 residues. CDR3 nucleotides: TGTGCCAGTAGTATAGCCCTGAGTGATGGCTACACCTTC. It encodes CASSIALSDGYTF.

This clonotype showed up many times. This chain links TRBV20-1 with TRBJ1-1; D is unclear. This CDR3 has 15 amino acids. Germline values: CDR1 DFQATT, CDR2 SNEGSKA (reference sequence). V gave up 3 bases and J gave up 4 bases, with 18 bases separating them. CDR3 loop: CSASPHGRGPTEAFF. In DNA, the CDR3 is TGCAGTGCTAGCCCTCACGGCAGAGGGCCCACTGAAGCTTTCTTT.

This rearrangement joins TRBV10-3 to TRBJ2-1; D is possibly TRBD2 (6 bases). The germline gives CDR1 ENHRY, CDR2 SYGVKD. V shed 0 bases and J shed 2 bases, with 14 bases lying between them. CDR3 length: 17 amino acids. Here the CDR3 DNA reads TGTGCCATCAGTGAGTCGAAAACGGGAGAGACCTACAATGAGCAGTTCTTC. Protein: CAISESKTGETYNEQFF.

Regarding this clonotype: A much larger clonotype is one base distant, so this may be a read error. The chain joins TRBV5-4 to TRBJ2-7, with TRBD2 matching over 7 bases. CDR1 and CDR2 from the germline V gene are SGHNT and YYREEE (reference sequence). The CDR3 is 14 amino acids. CDR3 in DNA: TGTGCCGGCAGCTTGATGGGGGGGTTACACGAGCAGTACTTC. Its translation is CAGSLMGGLHEQYF.